Below, 10 T cell receptor beta chains from the same sample are listed, as sequenced in a study of shared clonotypes between healthy human individuals. Terminally differentiated effector memory CD45RA+ cells were excluded by CCR7 positive selection of CD45RO-negative cells. The table came from immunoSEQ multiplex PCR; TCRdb's copy has only in-frame clones and leaves some out. The table shows a few million clones, with 93% occurring only once. The source material was naive CD8+ T cells from PBMCs. The receptors were sampled from a man between 18 and 29 years old in good health. Some clones in this sample may be carry-over from other donors' samples.

Only a few counts were recorded for this clone. This chain connects TRBV7-3 to TRBJ2-5; 10 bases are shared with TRBD1. The V segment lost 5 bases and the J segment 5 bases; nucleotides outside the gene matches: 8. The CDR3 consists of 15 residues. CDR1 and CDR2 from the germline V gene are SGHTA and FQGTGA. In DNA, the CDR3 is TGTGCCAGCAGCCGCGACAGGGGGCTAGGTGAGACCCAGTACTTC. Protein product: CASSRDRGLGETQYF.

CDR3 nucleotides: TGCGCCAGCAGCCGGAATGACCCGGGACAGGGACACGAGCAGTACTTC. Amino acid sequence: CASSRNDPGQGHEQYF. The gene calls are TRBV5-1 and TRBJ2-7, with 9 bases fitting TRBD1. Germline V lookup: CDR1 SGHRS, CDR2 YFSETQ. The V segment lost 4 bases and the J segment 5 bases; nucleotides outside the gene matches: 13. The CDR3 has 16 amino acids.

About this clone: This CDR3 is also generated by other DNA sequences in the sample. The CDR3 DNA reads TGTGCCAGCAGTTACTCCCGGGGAGCAATGAACACTGAAGCTTTCTTT. This codes for CASSYSRGAMNTEAFF. V and J are TRBV6-5 and TRBJ1-1; D gene unclear. The germline V gene has CDR1 MNHEY and CDR2 SVGAGI. The CDR3 length is 16 residues. Trimming removed 0 bases from V and 0 bases from J, with 11 bases in between.

The chain joins TRBV4-3 to TRBJ1-5; no reliable D call. The V gene lost 0 bases and the J gene lost 0 bases, with 15 bases spanning the gap. Germline values: CDR1 LGHNA, CDR2 YSLEER. The CDR3 is made up of 18 amino acids. CDR3 residues: CASSQDHGVGFSNQPQHF. CDR3 nucleotides: TGCGCCAGCAGCCAAGATCATGGGGTGGGGTTTAGCAATCAGCCCCAGCATTTT.

This clone came up once. The chain is built from TRBV18 and TRBJ1-2; the D gene is possibly TRBD1 (5 bases). The CDR3 has 15 amino acids. Trimming shortened V by 0 bases and J by 6 bases, and 14 bases separated the two germline ends. Germline loops: CDR1 KGHSH, CDR2 LQKENI. The CDR3 coding sequence is TGTGCCAGCTCACCACCGCAGGGCAGTCGCGATGGCTACACCTTC. Translation: CASSPPQGSRDGYTF.

The chain links TRBV6-1 to TRBJ2-4, with unresolved D. The CDR3 covers 10 residues. Trimming removed 1 base at V and 8 bases at J, with 0 bases between. Germline V gives CDR1 MNHNS, CDR2 SASEGT. CDR3 in amino acids: CASSEDIQYF. For the CDR3, the DNA is TGTGCCAGCAGTGAAGACATTCAGTACTTC.

V and J are TRBV5-4 and TRBJ2-1; unclear D gene. This CDR3 is 15 amino acids long. V lost 2 bases and J 0 bases, leaving 9 bases between the germline ends. CDR1 SGHNT and CDR2 YYREEE come from the germline V gene (reference sequence). In DNA form, the CDR3 reads TGTGCCAGCAGCTTCTTAAGCCCCTCCTACAATGAGCAGTTCTTC. Protein product: CASSFLSPSYNEQFF.

This chain links TRBV9 with TRBJ2-3, with TRBD2 matching over 8 bases. V lost 0 bases and J lost 7; bases outside the gene matches: 10. CDR1 and CDR2 from the germline V gene are SGDLS and YYNGEE. The CDR3 sequence is 16 residues long. CDR3 bases: TGTGCCAGCAGCGTAGACCTAGCGGGCTCGGGGCATACGCAGTATTTT. The encoded protein is CASSVDLAGSGHTQYF.

The genes are TRBV10-2 and TRBJ2-7; possibly TRBD1 or TRBD2 for D (5 bases each). The CDR3 is made up of 15 amino acids. Looked up from germline, CDR1 is WSHSY and CDR2 is SAAADI. The V gene lost 6 bases and the J gene lost 1 base, with 16 bases spanning the gap. The CDR3: CASRPRDLLSYEQYF. DNA of the CDR3: TGCGCCAGCAGGCCCAGGGACCTGCTTTCCTACGAGCAGTACTTC.

The V call is TRBV28, the J call TRBJ1-4; TRBD1 agrees at 8 bases. The length of the CDR3 is 16 residues. Germline values: CDR1 MDHEN, CDR2 SYDVKM. The junction had 13 bases not matched to a gene; V was cut back by 6 bases and J by 7 bases. CDR3 nucleotides: TGTGCCAGCAGGGGGGACAGGCTTAGCCAGGGTGAAAAACTGTTTTTT. It encodes CASRGDRLSQGEKLFF. Filled out from reference TRBV28 and TRBJ1-4, the complete variable domain reads DVKVTQSSRYLVKRTGEKVFLECVQDMDHENMFWYRQDPGLGLRLIYFSYDVKMKEKGDIPEGYSVSREKKERFSLILESASTNQTSMYLCASRGDRLSQGEKLFFGSGTQLSVL.